The 7 T cell receptor beta chains presented below share a single source sample, sequenced in a study of regulatory T cells in long-lasting Graves disease. Library construction for TCR beta used iRepertoire HTBI primers and Arm-PCR of CDR3 regions. TCRdb processed the multiplex PCR reads anew with MiXCR; each CDR3 protein has one entry. The sample has hundreds of thousands of distinct CDR3 sequences, around 20% seen once; the top ten hold around 21%. The sample's time point: persistent/refractory GD, antithyroid drugs over 5 years with positive TRAb. PBMC-derived RNA was used for the TCR library. The sequences come from peripheral blood mononuclear cells (PBMCs), collected when the disease was refractory, from a patient treated with antithyroid drugs. The receptors shown here come from a female donor with Graves disease.

The V call is TRBV7-9, the J call TRBJ2-3, with D unclear. The V gene lost 5 bases and the J gene lost 2 bases, with 8 bases spanning the gap. The germline V gene encodes CDR1 SEHNR and CDR2 FQNEAQ (reference sequence). The CDR3 has 13 residues. CDR3 in DNA: TGTGCCAGCAGCAGGCTTTACACAGATACGCAGTATTTT. Its protein product is CASSRLYTDTQYF. The variable domain in full, completed from reference TRBV7-9 and TRBJ2-3, reads DTGVSQNPRHKITKRGQNVTFRCDPISEHNRLYWYRQTLGQGPEFLTYFQNEAQLEKSRLLSDRFSAERPKGSFSTLEIQRTEQGDSAMYLCASSRLYTDTQYFGPGTRLTVL.

This clonotype was detected only a few times. This chain joins TRBV20-1 and TRBJ2-6; D ambiguous. This CDR3 spans 15 amino acids. V was pared by 1 base and J by 0 bases, with 7 bases between. Germline values: CDR1 DFQATT, CDR2 SNEGSKA (reference sequence). CDR3 DNA sequence: TGCAGTGCTAGAGCTGACACCTCTGGGGCCAACGTCCTGACTTTC. It yields the protein CSARADTSGANVLTF.

This clonotype was found a few times. The chain combines TRBV5-1 with TRBJ1-1; tentative D call: TRBD1 (6 bases). The length of the CDR3 is 14 residues. The germline V gene encodes CDR1 SGHRS and CDR2 YFSETQ. Trimming took 4 bases from V and 6 from J, leaving 16 bases between them. Written as DNA, the CDR3 is TGCGCCAGCAGCGCAGAGGGGGGGATCGCTGAAGCTTTCTTT. Translating gives CASSAEGGIAEAFF.

V is TRBV28 and J is TRBJ2-1, with TRBD2 matching over 7 bases. Germline trimming cut 5 bases from V and 5 bases from J; bases unmatched to any gene: 6. In germline, CDR1 is MDHEN, CDR2 SYDVKM. The CDR3 is 14 amino acids. CDR3 protein: CASSLSGFHNEQFF. CDR3 sequence (DNA): TGTGCCAGCAGTCTTAGCGGGTTCCACAATGAGCAGTTCTTC.

The chain combines TRBV27 with TRBJ2-2; D is perhaps TRBD1 or TRBD2 (6 bases each). This CDR3 comprises 16 residues. Germline CDR1 reads MNHEY; CDR2 reads SMNVEV (reference sequence). The V end lost 3 bases, the J end lost 0 bases, and 11 bases lay between the germline ends. The CDR3 spells CASSFLGGTNTGELFF. The CDR3 bases are TGTGCCAGCAGTTTCCTAGGGGGGACGAACACCGGGGAGCTGTTTTTT.

This sequence joins TRBV20-1 and TRBJ2-2; 9 bases align to TRBD1. Germline V gene sequence: CDR1 DFQATT, CDR2 SNEGSKA (reference sequence). The CDR3 totals 14 residues. Trimming took 2 bases from V and 3 from J; bases not matched to a gene: 1. CDR3 in amino acids: CSARTGGDTGELFF. The CDR3 DNA follows: TGCAGTGCTAGAACAGGGGGCGACACCGGGGAGCTGTTTTTT.

The sample holds a few counts of this clonotype. CDR3 in amino acids: CASSEGQGRIETQYF. In nucleotides, the CDR3 is TGTGCCAGCAGTGAAGGCCAAGGGAGAATAGAGACCCAGTACTTC. The rearrangement uses TRBV6-1 and TRBJ2-5, with D possibly matching TRBD2 (5 bases). This CDR3 contains 15 residues. The V gene's germline CDR1 is MNHNS and CDR2 SASEGT. V lost 1 base and J lost 4, with 13 bases in between.